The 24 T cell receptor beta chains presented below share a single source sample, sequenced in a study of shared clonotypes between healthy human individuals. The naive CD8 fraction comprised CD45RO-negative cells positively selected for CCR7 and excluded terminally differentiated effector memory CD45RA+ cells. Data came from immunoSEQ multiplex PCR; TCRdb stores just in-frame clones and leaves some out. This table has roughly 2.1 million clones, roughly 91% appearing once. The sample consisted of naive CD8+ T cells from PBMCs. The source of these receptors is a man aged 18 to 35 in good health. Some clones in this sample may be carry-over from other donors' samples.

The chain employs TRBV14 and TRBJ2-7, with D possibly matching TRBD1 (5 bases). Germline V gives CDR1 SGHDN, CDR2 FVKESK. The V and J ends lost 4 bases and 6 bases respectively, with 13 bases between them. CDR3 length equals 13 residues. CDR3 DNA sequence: TGTGCCAGCAGCCCACCTGACAGTGCCGAGCAGTACTTC. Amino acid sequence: CASSPPDSAEQYF.

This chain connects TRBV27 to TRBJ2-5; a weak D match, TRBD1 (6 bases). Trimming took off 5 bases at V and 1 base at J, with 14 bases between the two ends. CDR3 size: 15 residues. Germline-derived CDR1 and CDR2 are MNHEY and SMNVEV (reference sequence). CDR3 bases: TGTGCCAGCAGTACCTACACAGGGAGCCAAGAGACCCAGTACTTC. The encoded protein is CASSTYTGSQETQYF.

CDR3 protein: CASSLVRQDDGYTF. CDR3 in DNA: TGTGCCAGCAGCTTGGTAAGACAGGACGATGGCTACACCTTC. The V and J genes are TRBV11-2 and TRBJ1-2; a weak D match, TRBD1 (6 bases). The CDR3 consists of 14 residues. CDR1 is SGHAT and CDR2 is FQNNGV in the germline V gene. Trimming removed 3 bases at V and 6 bases at J, with 14 bases between. Full variable domain (missing parts from reference TRBV11-2 and TRBJ1-2): EAGVAQSPRYKIIEKRQSVAFWCNPISGHATLYWYQQILGQGPKLLIQFQNNGVVDDSQLPKDRFSAERLKGVDSTLKIQPAKLEDSAVYLCASSLVRQDDGYTFGSGTRLTVV.

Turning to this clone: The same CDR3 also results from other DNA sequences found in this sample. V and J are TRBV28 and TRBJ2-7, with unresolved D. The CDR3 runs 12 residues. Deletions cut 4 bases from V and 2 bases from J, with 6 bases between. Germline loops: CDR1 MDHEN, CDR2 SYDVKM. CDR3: CASSYPPYEQYF. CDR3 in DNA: TGTGCCAGCAGTTACCCCCCCTACGAGCAGTACTTC.

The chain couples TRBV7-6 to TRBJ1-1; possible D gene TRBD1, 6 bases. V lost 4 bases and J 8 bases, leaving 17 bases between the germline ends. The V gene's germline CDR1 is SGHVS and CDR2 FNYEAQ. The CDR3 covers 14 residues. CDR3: CASSSAGGFPEAFF. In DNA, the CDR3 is TGTGCCAGCAGCTCCGCGGGGGGCTTCCCCGAAGCTTTCTTT.

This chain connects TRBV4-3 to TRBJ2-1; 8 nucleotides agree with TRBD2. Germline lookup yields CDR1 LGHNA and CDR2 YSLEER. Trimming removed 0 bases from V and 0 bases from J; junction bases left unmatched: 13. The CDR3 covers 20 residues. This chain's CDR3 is CASSQDYETSVLSSYNEQFF. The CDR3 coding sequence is TGCGCCAGCAGCCAAGATTATGAGACTAGCGTACTAAGCTCCTACAATGAGCAGTTCTTC.

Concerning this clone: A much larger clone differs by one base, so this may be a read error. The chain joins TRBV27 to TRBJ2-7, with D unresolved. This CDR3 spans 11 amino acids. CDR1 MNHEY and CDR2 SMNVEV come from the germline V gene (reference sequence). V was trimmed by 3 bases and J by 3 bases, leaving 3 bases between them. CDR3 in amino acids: CASSFYYEQYF. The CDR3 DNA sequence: TGTGCCAGCAGTTTTTACTACGAGCAGTACTTC.

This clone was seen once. The CDR3 is CASSQSRNYGYTF. The CDR3 coding sequence is TGCGCCAGCAGCCAGAGCCGAAACTATGGCTACACCTTC. The chain has TRBV4-3 and TRBJ1-2; D is uncertain. The CDR3 has 13 residues. V was clipped by 3 bases and J by 2 bases, with 7 bases between them. Germline CDR1 LGHNA, CDR2 YSLEER.

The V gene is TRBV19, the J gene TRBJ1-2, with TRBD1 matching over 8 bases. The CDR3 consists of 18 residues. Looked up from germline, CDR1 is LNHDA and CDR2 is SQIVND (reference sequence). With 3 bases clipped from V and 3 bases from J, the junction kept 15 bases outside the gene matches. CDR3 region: CASSIRLGRGREDYGYTF. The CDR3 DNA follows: TGTGCCAGTAGTATTAGGTTGGGCAGGGGGCGCGAGGACTATGGCTACACCTTC.

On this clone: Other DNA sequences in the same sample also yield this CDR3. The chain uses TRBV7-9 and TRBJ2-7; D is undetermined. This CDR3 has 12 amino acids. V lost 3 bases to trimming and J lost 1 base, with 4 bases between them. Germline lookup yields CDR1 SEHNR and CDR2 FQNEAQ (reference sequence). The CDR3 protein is CASSFQSYEQYF. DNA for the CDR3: TGTGCCAGCAGCTTCCAATCCTACGAGCAGTACTTC.

CDR3 DNA: TGTGCCAGCCCCGGTGTTTCTAGCGTGTACAATGAGCAGTTCTTC. The encoded protein is CASPGVSSVYNEQFF. V usage is TRBV2 and J usage is TRBJ2-1; D possibly corresponds to TRBD2 (6 bases). Germline-derived CDR1 and CDR2 are SNHLY and FYNNEI. The CDR3 is made up of 15 amino acids. V lost 8 bases to trimming and J lost 4 bases, with 18 bases between them.

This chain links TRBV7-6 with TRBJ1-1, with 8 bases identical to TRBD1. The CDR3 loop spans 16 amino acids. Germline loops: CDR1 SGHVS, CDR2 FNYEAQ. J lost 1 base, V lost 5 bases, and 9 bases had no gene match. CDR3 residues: CASSGRTGMPNTEAFF. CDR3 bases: TGTGCCAGCAGCGGAAGGACAGGGATGCCGAACACTGAAGCTTTCTTT. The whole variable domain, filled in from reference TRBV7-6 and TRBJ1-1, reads GAGVSQSPRYKVTKRGQDVALRCDPISGHVSLYWYRQALGQGPEFLTYFNYEAQQDKSGLPNDRFSAERPEGSISTLTIQRTEQRDSAMYRCASSGRTGMPNTEAFFGQGTRLTVV.

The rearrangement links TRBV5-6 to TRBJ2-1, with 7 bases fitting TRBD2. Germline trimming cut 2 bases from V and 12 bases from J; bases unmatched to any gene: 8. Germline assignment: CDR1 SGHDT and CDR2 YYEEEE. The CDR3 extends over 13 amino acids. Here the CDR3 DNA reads TGTGCCAGCAGCTTTGACGCGGGAGAAAGGCAGTTCTTC. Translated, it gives CASSFDAGERQFF.

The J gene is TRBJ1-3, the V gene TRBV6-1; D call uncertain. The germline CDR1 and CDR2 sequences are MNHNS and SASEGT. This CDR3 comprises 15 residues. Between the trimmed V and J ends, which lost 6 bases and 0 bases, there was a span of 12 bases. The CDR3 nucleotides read TGTGCCAGCAGATCCATAGCTGCCTCTGGAAACACCATATATTTT. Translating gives CASRSIAASGNTIYF.

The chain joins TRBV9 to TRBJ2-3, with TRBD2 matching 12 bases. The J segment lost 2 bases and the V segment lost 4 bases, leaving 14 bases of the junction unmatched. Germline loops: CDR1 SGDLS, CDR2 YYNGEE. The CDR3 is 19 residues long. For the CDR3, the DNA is TGTGCCAGCAGCCCCGGACTAGCGGGATATGCCCTTTACACAGATACGCAGTATTTT. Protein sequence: CASSPGLAGYALYTDTQYF.

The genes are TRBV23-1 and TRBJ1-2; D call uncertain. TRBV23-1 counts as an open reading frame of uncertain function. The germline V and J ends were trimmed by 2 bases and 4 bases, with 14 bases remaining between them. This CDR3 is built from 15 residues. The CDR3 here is CASSQERPDRYGYTF. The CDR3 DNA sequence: TGCGCCAGCAGTCAAGAGCGCCCCGACCGCTATGGCTACACCTTC.

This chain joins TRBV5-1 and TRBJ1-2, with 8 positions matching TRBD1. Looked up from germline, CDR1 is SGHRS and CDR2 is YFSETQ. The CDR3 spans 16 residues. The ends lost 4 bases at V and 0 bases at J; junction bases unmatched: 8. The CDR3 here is CASSPDRELSNYGYTF. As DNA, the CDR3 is TGCGCCAGCAGCCCGGACAGGGAACTCTCTAACTATGGCTACACCTTC. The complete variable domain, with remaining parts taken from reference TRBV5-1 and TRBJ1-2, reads KAGVTQTPRYLIKTRGQQVTLSCSPISGHRSVSWYQQTPGQGLQFLFEYFSETQRNKGNFPGRFSGRQFSNSRSEMNVSTLELGDSALYLCASSPDRELSNYGYTFGSGTRLTVV.

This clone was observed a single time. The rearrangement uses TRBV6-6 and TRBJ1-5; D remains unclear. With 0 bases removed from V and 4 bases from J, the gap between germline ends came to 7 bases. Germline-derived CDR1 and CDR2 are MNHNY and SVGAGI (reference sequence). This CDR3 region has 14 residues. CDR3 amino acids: CASSYSEPNQPQHF. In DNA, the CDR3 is TGTGCCAGCAGTTACTCGGAACCAAATCAGCCCCAGCATTTT.

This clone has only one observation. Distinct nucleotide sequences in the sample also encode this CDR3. This CDR3 is CASSIAGTGYNEQFF. CDR3 in DNA: TGTGCCAGTAGTATAGCGGGGACTGGATACAATGAGCAGTTCTTC. This chain uses TRBV19 with TRBJ2-1; TRBD2 is a possible D gene (6 bases). CDR1 LNHDA and CDR2 SQIVND come from the germline V gene (reference sequence). The V and J ends lost 1 base and 4 bases respectively, with 11 bases between them. This CDR3 comprises 15 residues.

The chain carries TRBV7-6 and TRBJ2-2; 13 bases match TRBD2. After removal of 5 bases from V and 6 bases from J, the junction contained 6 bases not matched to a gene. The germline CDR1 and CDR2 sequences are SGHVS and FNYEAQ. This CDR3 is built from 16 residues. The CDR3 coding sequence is TGTGCCAGCAGCCCATGGACTAGCGGGAGCGCCGGGGAGCTGTTTTTT. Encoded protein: CASSPWTSGSAGELFF.

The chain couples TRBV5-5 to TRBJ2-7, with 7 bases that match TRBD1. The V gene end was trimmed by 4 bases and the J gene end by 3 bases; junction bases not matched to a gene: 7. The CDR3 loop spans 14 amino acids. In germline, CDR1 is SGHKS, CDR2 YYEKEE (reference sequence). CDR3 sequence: CASSADRSYYEQYF. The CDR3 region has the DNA TGTGCCAGCAGCGCGGACAGGTCCTACTACGAGCAGTACTTC.

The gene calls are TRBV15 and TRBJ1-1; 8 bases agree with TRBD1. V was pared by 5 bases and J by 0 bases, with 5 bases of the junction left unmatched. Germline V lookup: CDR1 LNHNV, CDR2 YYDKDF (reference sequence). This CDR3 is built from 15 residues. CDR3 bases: TGTGCCACCAGCCGTGGACAGGGTCTGAACACTGAAGCTTTCTTT. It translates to CATSRGQGLNTEAFF.

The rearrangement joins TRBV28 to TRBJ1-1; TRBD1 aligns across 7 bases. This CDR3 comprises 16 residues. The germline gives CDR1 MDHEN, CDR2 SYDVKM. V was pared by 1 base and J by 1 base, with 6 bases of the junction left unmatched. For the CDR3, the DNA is TGTGCCAGCAGTTTATTACGACAGGGAGGGAACACTGAAGCTTTCTTT. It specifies CASSLLRQGGNTEAFF.

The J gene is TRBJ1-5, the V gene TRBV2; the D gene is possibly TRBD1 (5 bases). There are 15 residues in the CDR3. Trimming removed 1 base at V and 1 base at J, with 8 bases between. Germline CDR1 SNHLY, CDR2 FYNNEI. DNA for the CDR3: TGTGCCAGCAGTGAAGAGGGGTACAGCAATCAGCCCCAGCATTTT. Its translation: CASSEEGYSNQPQHF.